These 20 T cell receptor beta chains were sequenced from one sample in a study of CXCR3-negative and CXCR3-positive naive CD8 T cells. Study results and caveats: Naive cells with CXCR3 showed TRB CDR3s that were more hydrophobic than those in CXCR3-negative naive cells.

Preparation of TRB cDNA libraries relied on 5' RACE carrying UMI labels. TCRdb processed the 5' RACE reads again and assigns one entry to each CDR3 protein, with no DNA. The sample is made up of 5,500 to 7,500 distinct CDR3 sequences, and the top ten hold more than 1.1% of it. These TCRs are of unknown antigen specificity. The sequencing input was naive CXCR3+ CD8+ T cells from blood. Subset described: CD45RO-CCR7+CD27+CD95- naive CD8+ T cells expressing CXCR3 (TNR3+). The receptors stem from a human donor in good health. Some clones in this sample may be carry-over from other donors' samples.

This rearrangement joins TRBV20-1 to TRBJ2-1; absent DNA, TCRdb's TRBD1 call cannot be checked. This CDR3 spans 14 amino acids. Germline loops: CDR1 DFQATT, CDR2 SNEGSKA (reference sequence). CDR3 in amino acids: CSARAPLARNEQFF.

CDR3 protein: CSHSDRGPNQPQHF. The V call is TRBV20-1, the J call TRBJ1-5; TCRdb's D call, TRBD1, is unchecked because there is no DNA. The CDR3 has 14 residues. CDR1 is DFQATT and CDR2 is SNEGSKA in the germline V gene (reference sequence).

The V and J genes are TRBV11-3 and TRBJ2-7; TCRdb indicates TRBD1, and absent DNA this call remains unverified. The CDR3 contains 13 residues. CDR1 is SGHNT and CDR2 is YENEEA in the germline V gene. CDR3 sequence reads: CASSSGQGYEQYF.

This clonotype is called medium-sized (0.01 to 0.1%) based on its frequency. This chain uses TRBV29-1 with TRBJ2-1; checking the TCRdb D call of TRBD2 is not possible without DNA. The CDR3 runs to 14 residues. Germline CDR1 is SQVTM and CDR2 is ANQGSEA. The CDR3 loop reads CSVWDSNEYNEQFF.

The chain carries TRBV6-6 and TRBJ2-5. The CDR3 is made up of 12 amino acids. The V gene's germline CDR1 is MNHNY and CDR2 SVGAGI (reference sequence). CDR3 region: CSSSYSRETQYF.

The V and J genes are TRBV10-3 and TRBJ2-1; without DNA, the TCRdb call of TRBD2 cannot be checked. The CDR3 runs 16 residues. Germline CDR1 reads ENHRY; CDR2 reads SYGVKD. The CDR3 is CAISDLTSGGYNEQFF.

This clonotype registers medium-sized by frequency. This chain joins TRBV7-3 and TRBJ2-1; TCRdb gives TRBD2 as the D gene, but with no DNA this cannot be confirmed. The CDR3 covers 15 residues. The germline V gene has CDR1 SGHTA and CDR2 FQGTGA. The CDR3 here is CASSPGLAEDNEQFF. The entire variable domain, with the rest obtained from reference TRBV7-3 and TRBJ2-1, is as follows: GAGVSQTPSNKVTEKGKYVELRCDPISGHTALYWYRQSLGQGPEFLIYFQGTGAADDSGLPNDRFFAVRPEGSVSTLKIQRTERGDSAVYLCASSPGLAEDNEQFFGPGTRLTVL.

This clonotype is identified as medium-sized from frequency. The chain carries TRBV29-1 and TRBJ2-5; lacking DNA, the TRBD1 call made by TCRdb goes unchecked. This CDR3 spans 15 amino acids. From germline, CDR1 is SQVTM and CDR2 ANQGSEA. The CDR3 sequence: CSVEDAGQVQETQYF.

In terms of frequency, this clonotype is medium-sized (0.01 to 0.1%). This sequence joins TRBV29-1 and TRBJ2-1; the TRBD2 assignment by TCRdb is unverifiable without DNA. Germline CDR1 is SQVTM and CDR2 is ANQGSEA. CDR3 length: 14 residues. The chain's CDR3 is CSVEIAGVLNEQFF.

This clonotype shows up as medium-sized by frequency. CDR3 sequence: CASSEGRQGTNQPQHF. The chain is built from TRBV25-1 and TRBJ1-5; without DNA, the TCRdb call of TRBD1 cannot be checked. Germline V gene sequence: CDR1 MGHDK, CDR2 SYGVNS. The CDR3 is made up of 16 amino acids. Using reference TRBV25-1 and TRBJ1-5 for the parts outside the CDR3, the full variable domain is EADIYQTPRYLVIGTGKKITLECSQTMGHDKMYWYQQDPGMELHLIHYSYGVNSTEKGDLSSESTVSRIRTEHFPLTLESARPSHTSQYLCASSEGRQGTNQPQHFGDGTRLSIL.

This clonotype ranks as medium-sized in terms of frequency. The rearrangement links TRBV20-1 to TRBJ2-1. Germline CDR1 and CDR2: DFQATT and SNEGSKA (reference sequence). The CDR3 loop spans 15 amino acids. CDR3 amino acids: CSADEIASGYNEQFF.

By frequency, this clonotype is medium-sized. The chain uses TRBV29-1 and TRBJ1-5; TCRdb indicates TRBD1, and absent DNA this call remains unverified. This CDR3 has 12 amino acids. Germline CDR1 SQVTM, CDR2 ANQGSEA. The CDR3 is CSVRQQNQPQHF.

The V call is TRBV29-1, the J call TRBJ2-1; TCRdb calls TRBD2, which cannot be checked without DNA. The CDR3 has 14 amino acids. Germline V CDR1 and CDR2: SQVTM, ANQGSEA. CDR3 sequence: CSVPGLASVDEQFF.

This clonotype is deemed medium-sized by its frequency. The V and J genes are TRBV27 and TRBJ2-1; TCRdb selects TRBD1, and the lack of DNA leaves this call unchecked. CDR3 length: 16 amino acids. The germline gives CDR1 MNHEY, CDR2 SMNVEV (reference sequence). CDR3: CASSFLSPSSYNEQFF.

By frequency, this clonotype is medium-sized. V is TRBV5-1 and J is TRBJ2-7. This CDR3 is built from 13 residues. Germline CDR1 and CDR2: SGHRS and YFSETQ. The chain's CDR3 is CASSAYLTYEQYF.

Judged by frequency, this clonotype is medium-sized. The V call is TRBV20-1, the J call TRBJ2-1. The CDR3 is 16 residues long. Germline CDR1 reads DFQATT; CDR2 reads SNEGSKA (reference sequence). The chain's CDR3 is CSARDLAGASYNEQFF.

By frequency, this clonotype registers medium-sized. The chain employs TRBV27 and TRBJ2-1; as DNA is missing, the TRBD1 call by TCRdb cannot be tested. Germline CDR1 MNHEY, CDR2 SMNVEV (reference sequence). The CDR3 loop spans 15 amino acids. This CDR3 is CASSLSPAQGNEQFF.

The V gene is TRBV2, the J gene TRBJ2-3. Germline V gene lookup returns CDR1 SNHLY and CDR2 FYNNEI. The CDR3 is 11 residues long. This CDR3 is CASSGEDTQYF.

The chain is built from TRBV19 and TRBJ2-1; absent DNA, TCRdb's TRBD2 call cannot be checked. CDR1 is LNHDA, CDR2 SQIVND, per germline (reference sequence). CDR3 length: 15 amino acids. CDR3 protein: CASKASGSGYNEQFF.

The CDR3 sequence: CASKGRSNQPQHF. The V call is TRBV21-1, the J call TRBJ1-5. TRBV21-1 is a documented pseudogene. CDR3 length: 13 residues.